A single sample gave rise to the 27 T cell receptor beta chains below, sequenced in a study of response to subunit inactivated influenza vaccine. One entry per CDR3 protein, called by TCRdb with MiXCR from the RT-PCR reads. The sample records approximately 700,000 distinct CDR3 sequences, 15% to 17% being singletons. The sample in question was PBMCs from blood, obtained 11 to 12 days after vaccination. The source of these receptors is a man aged 45-60 years who received an inactivated influenza vaccine.

This clonotype has more than one count but fewer than ten. J is TRBJ1-4 and V is TRBV12-3 or TRBV12-4; tentatively, D is TRBD1 (6 bases). This CDR3 is 16 amino acids long. V was shortened by 5 bases and J by 8 bases, with 21 bases between the two germline ends. This chain's CDR3 is CASSTDNRVGREKLFF. The DNA for the CDR3 is TGTGCCAGCAGTACCGATAACAGGGTCGGAAGGGAAAAACTGTTTTTT.

This chain connects TRBV4-1 to TRBJ2-3; the match to TRBD2 covers 10 bases. Trimming removed 1 base from V and 4 bases from J; junction bases left unmatched: 5. The germline CDR1 and CDR2 sequences are MGHRA and YSYEKL. The CDR3 is 16 amino acids. The DNA for the CDR3 is TGCGCCAGCAGCCAAGCCAGCGGGGGGGCCCCAGATACGCAGTATTTT. Its protein product is CASSQASGGAPDTQYF.

This clonotype was seen only a few times. The chain is built from TRBV20-1 and TRBJ2-1; D may be TRBD1 or TRBD2 (6 bases each). Germline loops: CDR1 DFQATT, CDR2 SNEGSKA (reference sequence). The CDR3 has 19 amino acids. The V and J ends lost 0 bases and 2 bases respectively, with 23 bases between them. The CDR3 DNA follows: TGCAGTGCTAGAGATCTCCGGGGACGGGGGCCTGGTGCCTACAATGAGCAGTTCTTC. Amino acids: CSARDLRGRGPGAYNEQFF.

At least ten counts were recorded for this clonotype. This sequence joins TRBV5-1 and TRBJ2-3; possible D gene TRBD1, 6 bases. Trimming stripped 0 bases from V and 0 bases from J, with 11 bases between. CDR3 length: 16 amino acids. Germline CDR1 SGHRS, CDR2 YFSETQ. CDR3 loop: CASSLVSGASTDTQYF. In nucleotides, the CDR3 is TGCGCCAGCAGCTTGGTTTCAGGGGCCAGCACAGATACGCAGTATTTT.

There are many counts of this clonotype. V gene TRBV29-1 combines with J gene TRBJ2-1, with D possibly being TRBD2 (6 bases). V was shortened by 4 bases and J by 2 bases, with 12 bases between the two germline ends. Germline lookup yields CDR1 SQVTM and CDR2 ANQGSEA. There are 14 residues in the CDR3. The CDR3: CSVGGRGAYNEQFF. The CDR3 region has the DNA TGCAGCGTTGGAGGGCGGGGAGCCTACAATGAGCAGTTCTTC.

This clonotype came up a few times. This chain links TRBV7-9 with TRBJ1-2; 9 bases are shared with TRBD1. Trimming took 3 bases from V and 13 from J; bases not matched to a gene: 9. This CDR3 is built from 13 residues. Germline CDR1 and CDR2: SEHNR and FQNEAQ (reference sequence). DNA for the CDR3: TGTGCCAGCAGCTTTCCGGGACAGGGAGGTTCCACCTTC. Its protein product is CASSFPGQGGSTF.

Only a few counts were recorded for this clonotype. The chain combines TRBV29-1 with TRBJ2-7; D gene uncertain. The CDR3 consists of 13 residues. Per the germline V gene, CDR1 is SQVTM and CDR2 is ANQGSEA. The V and J ends lost 4 bases and 0 bases respectively, with 10 bases between them. The CDR3 nucleotides are TGCAGCGTTGGAGGACGGAGCTCCTACGAGCAGTACTTC. Translated, it gives CSVGGRSSYEQYF.

This clonotype has only a few counts. The rearrangement links TRBV9 to TRBJ1-4, with D possibly being TRBD1 (6 bases). V lost 0 bases to trimming and J lost 5 bases, with 11 bases between them. This CDR3 region has 15 residues. The germline gives CDR1 SGDLS, CDR2 YYNGEE. CDR3 sequence (DNA): TGTGCCAGCAGCGTAGTAGGGGACAAGAATGAAAAACTGTTTTTT. Its protein product is CASSVVGDKNEKLFF.

CDR3 sequence reads: CAWSVGGVSGELFF. CDR3 nucleotides: TGTGCCTGGAGTGTCGGGGGAGTTTCCGGGGAGCTGTTTTTT. V usage is TRBV30 and J usage is TRBJ2-2, with D maybe TRBD2 (6 bases). V lost 0 bases, J lost 6 bases, and 11 bases lay in between. CDR3 size: 14 residues. From germline, CDR1 is GTSNPN and CDR2 SVGIG (reference sequence).

This clonotype was seen a few times. V is TRBV20-1 and J is TRBJ2-2; D is unresolved. The germline CDR1 and CDR2 sequences are DFQATT and SNEGSKA (reference sequence). The CDR3 is made up of 15 amino acids. Trimming left V 2 bases short and J 5 bases short, with 15 bases between. Here the CDR3 DNA reads TGCAGTGCTAGACGACCGGACCTACGGACCGGGGAGCTGTTTTTT. It translates to CSARRPDLRTGELFF.

This clonotype was observed a handful of times. The J gene is TRBJ2-7, the V gene TRBV5-6, with D unclear. The CDR3 extends over 12 amino acids. Deletions cut 2 bases from V and 7 bases from J, with 10 bases between. Per the germline V gene, CDR1 is SGHDT and CDR2 is YYEEEE. CDR3 in amino acids: CASSFFSGEQYF. CDR3 nucleotides: TGTGCCAGCAGCTTTTTTTCTGGAGAGCAGTACTTC.

The rearrangement links TRBV7-9 to TRBJ1-6; TRBD1 matches 8 bases. The trim removed 3 bases at V and 7 bases at J, leaving 8 bases unmatched. Looked up from germline, CDR1 is SEHNR and CDR2 is FQNEAQ (reference sequence). CDR3 length: 16 amino acids. The DNA for the CDR3 is TGTGCCAGCAGCTTTGGCGGACAGGGAATCAATTCACCCCTCCACTTT. Its translation is CASSFGGQGINSPLHF.

This clonotype was counted between two and nine times. The genes are TRBV5-1 and TRBJ2-2; D is ambiguous. With 4 bases removed from V and 7 bases from J, the gap between germline ends came to 8 bases. Germline V lookup: CDR1 SGHRS, CDR2 YFSETQ. This CDR3 is built from 12 residues. The CDR3: CASSGRVGELFF. The CDR3 region has the DNA TGCGCCAGCAGCGGACGTGTCGGGGAGCTGTTTTTT.

This clonotype was observed at least ten times. The rearrangement links TRBV28 to TRBJ2-4, with 7 bases aligning to TRBD2. The CDR3 is 16 residues long. J was trimmed by 1 base and V by 5 bases; bases with no gene match: 8. CDR1 and CDR2 (germline): MDHEN, SYDVKM. This chain's CDR3 is CASSLGRAGAKNIQYF. CDR3 nucleotide sequence: TGTGCCAGCAGTCTAGGGAGGGCTGGGGCCAAAAACATTCAGTACTTC.

V and J are TRBV20-1 and TRBJ2-7; weak D call: TRBD1 (5 bases). From germline, CDR1 is DFQATT and CDR2 SNEGSKA (reference sequence). The germline V and J ends were trimmed by 6 bases and 3 bases, with 15 bases remaining between them. This CDR3 is built from 13 residues. The CDR3 nucleotides read TGCAGTGCAAAGGTCGCAGGGCTCTACGAGCAGTACTTC. Encoded protein: CSAKVAGLYEQYF.

The rearrangement joins TRBV5-4 to TRBJ2-1; 9 positions agree with TRBD2. The CDR3 covers 15 residues. The junction had 4 bases not matched to a gene; V was cut back by 1 base and J by 5 bases. Germline V lookup: CDR1 SGHNT, CDR2 YYREEE (reference sequence). Written as DNA, the CDR3 is TGTGCCAGCAGCTTGCGGCGGGGGGGGAACAATGAGCAGTTCTTC. It codes for CASSLRRGGNNEQFF.

In its sample, this clonotype was seen a few times. The V gene is TRBV12-3 or TRBV12-4, the J gene TRBJ1-4, with 10 bases matching TRBD1. V lost 6 bases to trimming and J lost 10 bases; unmatched junction nucleotides: 11. The CDR3 length is 15 residues. CDR3 DNA sequence: TGTGCCAGCAGCTATAGTCCCGGGACAGGGGCAAAACTGTTTTTT. This sequence encodes CASSYSPGTGAKLFF.

This clonotype was recorded only once. The chain combines TRBV28 with TRBJ2-1, with 11 bases fitting TRBD2. Trimming took 6 bases from V and 6 from J; bases not matched to a gene: 4. This CDR3 has 14 residues. The germline gives CDR1 MDHEN, CDR2 SYDVKM. The CDR3 DNA reads TGTGCCAGCAGGAGACTAGCGGGGTCCAATGAGCAGTTCTTC. Translating it yields CASRRLAGSNEQFF. Combining the CDR3 with reference TRBV28 and TRBJ2-1 gives the whole variable domain DVKVTQSSRYLVKRTGEKVFLECVQDMDHENMFWYRQDPGLGLRLIYFSYDVKMKEKGDIPEGYSVSREKKERFSLILESASTNQTSMYLCASRRLAGSNEQFFGPGTRLTVL.

This clonotype has a count of ten or more. This chain connects TRBV6-5 to TRBJ2-1; 12 nucleotides align to TRBD2. The CDR3 sequence is 21 residues long. Unmatched junction bases numbered 18, after V lost 6 bases and J lost 0 bases. The V gene's germline CDR1 is MNHEY and CDR2 SVGAGI. CDR3 residues: CASRSAPGTSGPRSSYNEQFF. CDR3 coding DNA: TGTGCCAGCAGGTCAGCCCCCGGGACTAGCGGGCCACGGAGCTCCTACAATGAGCAGTTCTTC.

V usage is TRBV6-1 and J usage is TRBJ2-7; D perhaps matches TRBD2 (5 bases). The CDR3 totals 15 residues. Germline V gives CDR1 MNHNS, CDR2 SASEGT. Trimming left V 6 bases short and J 2 bases short, with 17 bases between. In DNA, the CDR3 is TGTGCCAGCAGCCAAGCTAGCCGGGCCCCCTACGAGCAGTACTTC. Protein: CASSQASRAPYEQYF.

About this clonotype: This may arise from a read error, as a much more abundant clone is one base away. This chain's CDR3 is CVSSLEGGRDEQFF. The CDR3 coding sequence is TGTGTCAGCAGCTTGGAGGGAGGGCGGGATGAGCAGTTCTTC. This rearrangement joins TRBV5-5 to TRBJ2-1; 7 nucleotides match TRBD2. The CDR3 has 14 residues. In germline, CDR1 is SGHKS, CDR2 YYEKEE (reference sequence). Based on the CDR3 plus reference TRBV5-5 and TRBJ2-1, the full variable domain is DAGVTQSPTHLIKTRGQQVTLRCSPISGHKSVSWYQQVLGQGPQFIFQYYEKEERGRGNFPDRFSARQFPNYSSELNVNALLLGDSALYLCVSSLEGGRDEQFFGPGTRLTVL.

The chain links TRBV6-5 to TRBJ2-3, with D maybe TRBD1 (6 bases). V was shortened by 4 bases and J by 11 bases, with 13 bases between the two germline ends. There are 12 residues in the CDR3. Germline V gene data show CDR1 as MNHEY and CDR2 as SVGAGI. The CDR3 DNA is TGTGCCAGCAGTTCGTCAGGGGTTGTGCAGTATTTT. This sequence encodes CASSSSGVVQYF.

This clonotype has a count of ten or more. V is TRBV12-3 or TRBV12-4 and J is TRBJ2-5, with 8 bases fitting TRBD1. The CDR3 spans 13 residues. The V segment lost 6 bases and the J segment 3 bases; nucleotides outside the gene matches: 3. CDR3 in DNA: TGTGCCAGCAGGCCGACAGGGGAAGAGACCCAGTACTTC. As protein: CASRPTGEETQYF.

The rearrangement uses TRBV20-1 and TRBJ2-5; D remains unclear. Germline CDR1 and CDR2: DFQATT and SNEGSKA (reference sequence). The length of the CDR3 is 10 residues. CDR3 sequence reads: CTPEAETQYF. In nucleotides, the CDR3 is TGCACCCCGGAAGCAGAGACCCAGTACTTC.

DNA for the CDR3: TGTGCCAGCAGTTTACCGGTTAGCGGGAGATCGGAGACCCAGTACTTC. It encodes CASSLPVSGRSETQYF. This chain uses TRBV12-3 or TRBV12-4 with TRBJ2-5; 9 bases are shared with TRBD2. With V trimmed by 2 bases and J by 5 bases, 9 bases remained unmatched. The CDR3 is 16 residues long.

This chain links TRBV5-1 with TRBJ2-3; 8 positions match TRBD1. From germline, CDR1 is SGHRS and CDR2 YFSETQ. There are 15 residues in the CDR3. The J segment lost 6 bases and the V segment lost 6 bases, leaving 12 bases of the junction unmatched. The CDR3 sequence: CASTPGTGGSDTQYF. The DNA of the CDR3 is TGCGCCAGCACCCCGGGGACAGGAGGTTCGGATACGCAGTATTTT. Complete variable domain (other parts from reference TRBV5-1 and TRBJ2-3): KAGVTQTPRYLIKTRGQQVTLSCSPISGHRSVSWYQQTPGQGLQFLFEYFSETQRNKGNFPGRFSGRQFSNSRSEMNVSTLELGDSALYLCASTPGTGGSDTQYFGPGTRLTVL.

This sequence joins TRBV18 and TRBJ2-6; tentative D call: TRBD2 (5 bases). The CDR3 covers 15 residues. Germline CDR1 is KGHSH and CDR2 is LQKENI. V was shortened by 6 bases and J by 4 bases, with 13 bases between the two germline ends. As DNA, the CDR3 is TGTGCCAGCTCGGAGGCACCTCCGGGGGCCAACGTCCTGACTTTC. It codes for CASSEAPPGANVLTF.